These T cell receptor beta chains were read from a single sample in a study of siplizumab effects on memory and regulatory T cells. Measured with immunoSEQ multiplex PCR; TCRdb has only the in-frame clones, and not every one. Among more than 95,000 clones listed, more than 85% were seen once. The specimen was Tregs sorted from blood. Every receptor here comes from a human donor in good health. The CDR3 runs from the conserved cysteine through the conserved F or W. Part of the rows lack a size; the others show once, few, many or a class for expanded clones.

NA	TRBJ1-4	TRBV9	CASSAGTVNEKLFF
NA	TRBJ2-7	TRBV5-1	CASSLSQGSYEQYF
NA	TRBJ2-7	TRBV6-5	CASSYSGGGSYEQYF
few	TRBJ2-5	TRBV6-1	CASRKGEETQYF
NA	TRBJ1-5	TRBV30	CAWSEGSYNQPQHF
NA	TRBJ1-1	TRBV9	CASSKSGPNTEAFF
NA	TRBJ2-7	TRBV11-3	CASSLGASYEQYF
NA	TRBJ1-5	TRBV7-2	CASSLGQGASQPQHF
NA	TRBJ1-6	TRBV11-2	CASSSDDRGPLNSPLHF
NA	TRBJ1-4	TRBV6-6	CASSPVAHEKLFF
NA	TRBJ2-1	TRBV7-9	CASSLVGGRRHNEQFF
NA	TRBJ1-5	TRBV18	CASSPTTGDQPQHF
NA	TRBJ2-1	TRBV7-8	CASSPHLAGNEQFF
NA	TRBJ2-7	TRBV19	CASSRRGLVYEQYF
NA	TRBJ2-5	TRBV27	CASSLRPSGRETQYF
NA	TRBJ1-2	TRBV27	CASSLLGNYGYTF
NA	TRBJ2-5	TRBV10-1	CASSDGQGNWETQYF
NA	TRBJ1-2	TRBV5-6	CASSPLDGRGDTF
NA	TRBJ2-7	TRBV7-9	CASSLYMASMRIRTYEQYF
NA	TRBJ2-7	TRBV7-2	CASSFTGTGRQYF
NA	TRBJ2-2	TRBV6-1	CASRRLAANTGELFF
few	TRBJ1-6	TRBV7-6	CASSRRTGVNSPLHF
once	TRBJ2-1	TRBV6-5	CASSYSLAGSYREQFF
NA	TRBJ1-1	TRBV15	CATSRGGTVSATEAFF
NA	TRBJ2-7	TRBV4-2	CASSQDLGRAVSYEQYF
NA	TRBJ1-3	TRBV5-5	CASSLVNLRSGNTIYF
NA	TRBJ2-1	TRBV4-1	CASSQDSGGIGEQFF
once	TRBJ1-1	TRBV9	CASSVAGFTEAFF
NA	TRBJ2-1	TRBV11-2	CASSRTSAGGYNEQFF
NA	TRBJ1-2	TRBV7-6	CASSRGGRALESYGYTF
NA	TRBJ2-7	TRBV6-6	CASSYVGLTEQYF
NA	TRBJ1-6	TRBV5-1	CASSLRGEGTPLHF
NA	TRBJ2-4	TRBV11-2	CASSLLPRGAVAKNIQYF
NA	TRBJ2-7	TRBV7-2	CASSLARRNEQYF
NA	TRBJ2-1	TRBV7-3	CASSSRPGQPYNEQFF
NA	TRBJ1-6	TRBV18	CASSPLRQGVTSNSPLHF
NA	TRBJ2-1	TRBV5-1	CASSPGQGGTSDRSEQFF
NA	TRBJ1-2	TRBV5-4	CVSSSAGGPNYGYTF